This passage covers 19 T cell receptor beta chains from one sample sequenced in a study of blood T cell repertoires in COVID-19. Only in-frame clones appear in the TCRdb table, and some are missing; sequencing was by immunoSEQ multiplex PCR. The sample records some 44,000 clones, around 93% being singletons. The sample comprised peripheral blood. These receptors all come from a human donor in a cohort sampled during active COVID-19.

This clone has only one observation. The chain joins TRBV5-4 to TRBJ2-3, with D tentatively TRBD1 (6 bases). The CDR3 totals 13 residues. Germline CDR1 reads SGHNT; CDR2 reads YYREEE (reference sequence). V shed 3 bases and J shed 3 bases, with 8 bases lying between them. CDR3 amino acids: CASSYTGTDTQYF. The CDR3, as DNA: TGTGCCAGCAGCTATACAGGGACAGATACGCAGTATTTT.

J is TRBJ2-5 and V is TRBV7-2; D possibly corresponds to TRBD1 (6 bases). V was pared by 8 bases and J by 1 base, with 8 bases between. CDR3 size: 12 residues. From germline, CDR1 is SGHTA and CDR2 FQGNSA. CDR3 loop: CASGQFQETQYF. CDR3 nucleotides: TGTGCCAGCGGACAGTTCCAAGAGACCCAGTACTTC. Supplemented by reference TRBV7-2 and TRBJ2-5, the full variable domain reads GAGVSQSPSNKVTEKGKDVELRCDPISGHTALYWYRQSLGQGLEFLIYFQGNSAPDKSGLPSDRFSAERTGGSVSTLTIQRTQQEDSAVYLCASGQFQETQYFGPGTRLLVL.

V is TRBV2 and J is TRBJ2-7; 10 positions agree with TRBD2. Germline V CDR1 and CDR2: SNHLY, FYNNEI. The CDR3 consists of 14 residues. V gave up 3 bases and J gave up 3 bases; unmatched junction bases: 2. The CDR3 sequence: CASSEVAGGYEQYF. The CDR3 bases are TGTGCCAGCAGTGAGGTAGCGGGGGGCTACGAGCAGTACTTC.

The rearrangement joins TRBV7-2 to TRBJ2-3; TRBD1 matches 10 bases. V shed 5 bases, J shed 4 bases, and the junction held 6 bases outside the gene matches. This CDR3 comprises 15 residues. Germline CDR1 and CDR2: SGHTA and FQGNSA. The CDR3 sequence is CASSQDRGLADTQYF. CDR3 nucleotide sequence: TGTGCCAGCAGCCAAGACAGGGGGCTCGCAGATACGCAGTATTTT.

The chain joins TRBV7-8 to TRBJ2-7; D possibly corresponds to TRBD2 (6 bases). The CDR3 covers 13 residues. Germline-derived CDR1 and CDR2 are SGHVS and FQNEAQ. V shed 5 bases and J shed 5 bases, with 13 bases lying between them. CDR3 in DNA: TGTGCCAGCAGCCGGGACTTTATAAACGAGCAGTACTTC. It is translated as CASSRDFINEQYF.

The CDR3 sequence: CASSLQGNGELFF. The CDR3 coding sequence is TGTGCCAGCAGCTTACAGGGGAACGGGGAGCTGTTTTTT. The rearrangement links TRBV7-8 to TRBJ2-2; TRBD1 is a possible D gene (6 bases). The CDR3 spans 13 residues. CDR1 and CDR2 (germline): SGHVS, FQNEAQ. The germline V and J ends were trimmed by 2 bases and 7 bases, with 8 bases remaining between them.

This chain's CDR3 is CASRLGGGWAGELFF. CDR3 bases: TGTGCAAGTCGCTTAGGCGGGGGATGGGCCGGGGAGCTGTTTTTT. The chain carries TRBV12-2 and TRBJ2-2; TRBD2, the table's D call, lacks a check against the DNA. TRBV12-2 is classified as a pseudogene. CDR3 length equals 15 residues.

The CDR3 spells CASSQPNLQGRAGANVLTF. The DNA of the CDR3 is TGTGCCAGCAGCCAGCCCAACCTACAGGGTAGGGCTGGGGCCAACGTCCTGACTTTC. This chain connects TRBV4-2 to TRBJ2-6, with TRBD1 as a possible D gene (6 bases). Trimming left V 3 bases short and J 2 bases short, with 20 bases between. This CDR3 has 19 residues. Germline loops: CDR1 LGHNA, CDR2 YNFKEQ.

For the CDR3, the DNA is TGTGCCAGTGATCAGGGTTTTGGCTACACCTTC. This translates into CASDQGFGYTF. The V and J genes are TRBV28 and TRBJ1-2, with D tentatively TRBD1 (5 bases). The CDR3 sequence is 11 residues long. Germline V gene sequence: CDR1 MDHEN, CDR2 SYDVKM. V was clipped by 9 bases and J by 7 bases, with 12 bases between them.

This rearrangement joins TRBV9 to TRBJ2-1; 10 bases map to TRBD2. This CDR3 has 15 residues. Per the germline V gene, CDR1 is SGDLS and CDR2 is YYNGEE. V lost 3 bases to trimming and J lost 7 bases; unmatched junction nucleotides: 7. CDR3 loop: CASSEAGGPGNEQFF. CDR3 nucleotides: TGTGCCAGCAGCGAAGCGGGAGGGCCGGGGAATGAGCAGTTCTTC.

This clone came up once. The gene calls are TRBV5-1 and TRBJ2-1, with 7 bases lining up with TRBD2. Germline CDR1 SGHRS, CDR2 YFSETQ. J gave up 5 bases and V 6 bases, and 11 bases lay outside the gene matches. The CDR3 length is 15 residues. CDR3 protein: CASKAGAGWNNEQFF. CDR3 sequence (DNA): TGCGCCAGCAAGGCGGGAGCCGGTTGGAACAATGAGCAGTTCTTC.

The V and J genes are TRBV5-6 and TRBJ2-1; a weak D match, TRBD2 (6 bases). V dropped 3 bases and J dropped 7 bases, with 14 bases sitting between them. This CDR3 has 14 amino acids. CDR1 is SGHDT, CDR2 YYEEEE, per germline. CDR3 sequence (DNA): TGTGCCAGCAGCTCCTGGGTGGCGGGGAATGAGCAGTTCTTC. It specifies CASSSWVAGNEQFF.

This chain joins TRBV4-1 and TRBJ1-3, with 8 bases fitting TRBD1. The CDR3 spans 16 residues. Germline V gene sequence: CDR1 MGHRA, CDR2 YSYEKL. Trimming at V came to 4 bases and at J to 0 bases, leaving 5 bases not matched to a gene. This chain's CDR3 is CASSLDRAHSGNTIYF. The CDR3 DNA reads as TGCGCCAGCAGCCTGGACAGGGCCCACTCTGGAAACACCATATATTTT.

The chain couples TRBV6-5 to TRBJ1-1, with D perhaps TRBD1 (5 bases). Germline assignment: CDR1 MNHEY and CDR2 SVGAGI. The CDR3 has 11 amino acids. CDR3: CAGRSGAEAFF. CDR3 in DNA: TGTGCAGGTCGTTCGGGGGCTGAAGCTTTCTTT.

The chain combines TRBV5-4 with TRBJ2-5; perhaps TRBD1 as D (5 bases). Trimming removed 1 base at V and 7 bases at J, with 14 bases between. CDR1 SGHNT and CDR2 YYREEE come from the germline V gene (reference sequence). The CDR3 spans 14 residues. This CDR3 is CASSLTGSTGTQYF. CDR3 coding DNA: TGTGCCAGCAGCTTGACAGGCTCGACGGGGACCCAGTACTTC.

The CDR3 sequence is CASILREGQGRSNTEAFF. DNA for the CDR3: TGTGCCAGCATTCTAAGGGAGGGACAGGGGAGATCGAACACTGAAGCTTTCTTT. The chain joins TRBV2 to TRBJ1-1; 10 bases are shared with TRBD1. The CDR3 is made up of 18 amino acids. Germline V gene lookup returns CDR1 SNHLY and CDR2 FYNNEI. Losses at the gene ends were 7 bases for V and 1 base for J; bases not matched to a gene: 15.

The V and J genes are TRBV28 and TRBJ1-1; possible D gene TRBD1, 5 bases. The CDR3 sequence is 16 residues long. CDR1 and CDR2 (germline): MDHEN, SYDVKM. The germline V and J ends were trimmed by 2 bases and 0 bases, with 13 bases remaining between them. CDR3 amino acids: CASSLLMDTMNTEAFF. CDR3 in DNA: TGTGCCAGCAGTTTACTCATGGACACAATGAACACTGAAGCTTTCTTT.

The chain employs TRBV28 and TRBJ1-4; 7 bases map to TRBD1. The CDR3 is 15 amino acids. V lost 5 bases and J lost 2; bases outside the gene matches: 5. Germline V gene sequence: CDR1 MDHEN, CDR2 SYDVKM. CDR3 nucleotide sequence: TGTGCCAGCAGTGCGAGAGGGGGCACTAATGAAAAACTGTTTTTT. Its translation is CASSARGGTNEKLFF.

This clone was observed a few times. The V and J genes are TRBV20-1 and TRBJ1-6; D gene ambiguous. The CDR3 spans 13 residues. V was shortened by 3 bases and J by 9 bases, with 12 bases between the two germline ends. Germline CDR1 and CDR2: DFQATT and SNEGSKA (reference sequence). CDR3 DNA sequence: TGCAGTGCTAGTTTGTCTGGGCGTTCACCCCTCCACTTT. Its protein is CSASLSGRSPLHF.